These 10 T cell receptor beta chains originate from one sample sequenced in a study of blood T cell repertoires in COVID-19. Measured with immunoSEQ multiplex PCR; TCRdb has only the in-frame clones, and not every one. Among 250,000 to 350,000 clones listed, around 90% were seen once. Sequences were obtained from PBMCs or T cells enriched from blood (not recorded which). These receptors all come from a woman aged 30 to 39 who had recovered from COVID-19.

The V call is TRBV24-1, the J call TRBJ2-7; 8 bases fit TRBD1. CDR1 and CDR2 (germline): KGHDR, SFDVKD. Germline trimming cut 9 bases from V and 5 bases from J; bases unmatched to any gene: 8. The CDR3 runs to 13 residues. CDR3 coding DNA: TGTGCCACCTCAGGGGGCGTAAGCGACGAGCAGTACTTC. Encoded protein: CATSGGVSDEQYF.

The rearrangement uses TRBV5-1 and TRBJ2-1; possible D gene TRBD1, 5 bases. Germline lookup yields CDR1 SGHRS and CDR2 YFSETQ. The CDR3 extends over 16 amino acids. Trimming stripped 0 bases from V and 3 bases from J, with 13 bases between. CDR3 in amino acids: CASSLGARVGYNEQFF. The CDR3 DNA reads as TGCGCCAGCAGCTTGGGAGCCAGGGTAGGCTACAATGAGCAGTTCTTC.

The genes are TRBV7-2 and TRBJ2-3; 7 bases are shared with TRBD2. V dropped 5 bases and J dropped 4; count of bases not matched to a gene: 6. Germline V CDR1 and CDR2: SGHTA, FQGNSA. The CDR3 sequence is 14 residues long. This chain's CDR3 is CASSNRGSPDTQYF. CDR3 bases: TGTGCCAGCAGCAACCGCGGGAGCCCAGATACGCAGTATTTT.

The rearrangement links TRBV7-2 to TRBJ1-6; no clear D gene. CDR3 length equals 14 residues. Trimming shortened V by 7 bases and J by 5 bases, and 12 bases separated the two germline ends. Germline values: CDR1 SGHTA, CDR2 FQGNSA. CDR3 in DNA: TGTGCCAGCACCAGTCTTGTCAATAATTCACCCCTCCACTTT. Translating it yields CASTSLVNNSPLHF.

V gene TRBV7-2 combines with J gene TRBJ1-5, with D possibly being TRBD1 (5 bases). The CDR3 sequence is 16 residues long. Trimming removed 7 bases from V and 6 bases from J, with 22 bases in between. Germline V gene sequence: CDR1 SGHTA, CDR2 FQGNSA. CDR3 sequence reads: CASNPGSGGLGQPQHF. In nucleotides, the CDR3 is TGTGCCAGCAACCCGGGCTCCGGGGGTCTGGGTCAGCCCCAGCATTTT.

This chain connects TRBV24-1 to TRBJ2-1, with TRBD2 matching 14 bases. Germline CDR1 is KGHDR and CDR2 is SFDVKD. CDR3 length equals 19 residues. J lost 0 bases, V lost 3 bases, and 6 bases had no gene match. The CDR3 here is CATSDAGLAGGSSYNEQFF. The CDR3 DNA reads TGTGCCACCAGTGATGCTGGACTAGCGGGAGGCAGCTCCTACAATGAGCAGTTCTTC.

CDR3 in DNA: TGTGCCAGCAGCTTACTAGCGGCCACGGGGAGCACAGATACGCAGTATTTT. Protein: CASSLLAATGSTDTQYF. This chain connects TRBV7-6 to TRBJ2-3, with 7 bases lining up with TRBD2. The CDR3 is 17 residues long. Trimming took 2 bases from V and 0 from J; bases not matched to a gene: 8. Germline V CDR1 and CDR2: SGHVS, FNYEAQ.

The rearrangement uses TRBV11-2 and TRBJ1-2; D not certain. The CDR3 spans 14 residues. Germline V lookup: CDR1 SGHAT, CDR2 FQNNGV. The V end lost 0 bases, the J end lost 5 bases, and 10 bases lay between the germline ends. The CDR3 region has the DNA TGTGCCAGCAGCTTAGAACTCCGAGGATATGGCTACACCTTC. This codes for CASSLELRGYGYTF.

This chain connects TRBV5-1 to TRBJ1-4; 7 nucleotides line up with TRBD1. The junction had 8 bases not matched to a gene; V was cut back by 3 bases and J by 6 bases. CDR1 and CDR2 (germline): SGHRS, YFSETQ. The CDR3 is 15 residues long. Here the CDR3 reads CASSYRQGRDEKLFF. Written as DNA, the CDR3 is TGCGCCAGCAGCTACCGACAGGGACGGGATGAAAAACTGTTTTTT.

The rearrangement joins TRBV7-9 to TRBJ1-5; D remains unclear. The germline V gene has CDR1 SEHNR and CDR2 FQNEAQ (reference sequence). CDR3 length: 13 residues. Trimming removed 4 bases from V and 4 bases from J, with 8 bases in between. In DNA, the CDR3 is TGTGCCAGCAGCTACGACGGGAATCAGCCCCAGCATTTT. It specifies CASSYDGNQPQHF.